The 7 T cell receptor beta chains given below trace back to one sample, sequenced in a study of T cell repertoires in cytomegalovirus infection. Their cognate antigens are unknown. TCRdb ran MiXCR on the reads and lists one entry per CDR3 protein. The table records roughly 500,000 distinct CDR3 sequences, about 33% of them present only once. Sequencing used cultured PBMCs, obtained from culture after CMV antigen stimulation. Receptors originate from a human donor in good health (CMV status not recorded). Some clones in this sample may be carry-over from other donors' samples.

CDR3 nucleotides: TGTGCCAGCAGTTACTCGTCCAACTCGTGGGCACCCCTCCACTTT. It is translated as CASSYSSNSWAPLHF. This chain joins TRBV6-5 and TRBJ1-6, with D unresolved. The V and J ends lost 0 bases and 11 bases respectively, with 14 bases between them. The CDR3 is 15 amino acids. Germline CDR1 is MNHEY and CDR2 is SVGAGI.

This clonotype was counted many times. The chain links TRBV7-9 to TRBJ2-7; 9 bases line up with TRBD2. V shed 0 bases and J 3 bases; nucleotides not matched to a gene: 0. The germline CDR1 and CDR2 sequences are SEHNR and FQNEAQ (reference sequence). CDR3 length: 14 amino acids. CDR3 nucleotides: TGTGCCAGCAGCTTAGCTAGCGGGAGCTACGAGCAGTACTTC. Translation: CASSLASGSYEQYF.

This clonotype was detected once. The DNA for the CDR3 is TGTGCCAGCAGACTTAGCGGGAGGGCCCTCGGTGAGCAGTTCTTC. Translating it yields CASRLSGRALGEQFF. The rearrangement links TRBV6-5 to TRBJ2-1; 11 nucleotides match TRBD2. The CDR3 extends over 15 amino acids. The V gene's germline CDR1 is MNHEY and CDR2 SVGAGI. Trimming removed 6 bases from V and 9 bases from J; junction bases left unmatched: 10.

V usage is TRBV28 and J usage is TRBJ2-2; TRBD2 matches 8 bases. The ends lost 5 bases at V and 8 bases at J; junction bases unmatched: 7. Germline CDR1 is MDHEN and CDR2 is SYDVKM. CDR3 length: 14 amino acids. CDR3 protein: CASSLAGLRGELFF. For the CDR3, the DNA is TGTGCCAGCAGTCTAGCGGGCCTCAGAGGGGAGCTGTTTTTT. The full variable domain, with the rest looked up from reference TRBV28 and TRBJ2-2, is DVKVTQSSRYLVKRTGEKVFLECVQDMDHENMFWYRQDPGLGLRLIYFSYDVKMKEKGDIPEGYSVSREKKERFSLILESASTNQTSMYLCASSLAGLRGELFFGEGSRLTVL.

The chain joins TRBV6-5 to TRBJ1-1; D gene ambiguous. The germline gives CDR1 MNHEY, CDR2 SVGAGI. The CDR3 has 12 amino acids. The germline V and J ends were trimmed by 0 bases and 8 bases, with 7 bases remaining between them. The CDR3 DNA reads TGTGCCAGCAGTTACTCTACGGGGGAAGCTTTCTTT. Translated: CASSYSTGEAFF.

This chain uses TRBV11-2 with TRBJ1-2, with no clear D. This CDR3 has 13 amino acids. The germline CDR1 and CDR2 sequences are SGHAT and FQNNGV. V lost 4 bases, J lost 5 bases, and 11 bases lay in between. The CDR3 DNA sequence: TGTGCCAGCAGCTACATTCAGGTTTATGGCTACACCTTC. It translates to CASSYIQVYGYTF.

As DNA, the CDR3 is TGTGCCAGCAGTGAAGCGGCAGGGAGCAGACCCCAGCATTTT. Translation gives CASSEAAGSRPQHF. V is TRBV6-1 and J is TRBJ1-5; D might be TRBD1 (5 bases). V lost 0 bases, J lost 10 bases, and 13 bases lay in between. The CDR3 loop spans 14 amino acids. Germline V gives CDR1 MNHNS, CDR2 SASEGT.